Presented here are 17 T cell receptor beta chains from one specimen sequenced in a study of blood T cells in healthy people across ages. A second PCR of roughly 7 to 11 cycles used a sample-barcoded 5' primer and a J-beta primer mix. Each CDR3 protein is one row after TCRdb ran MiXCR on the 5' RACE reads. Here the sample spans about 2 million distinct CDR3 sequences, 49% being singletons. Sequencing used blood. Receptors were obtained from a woman in her 40s in good health.

The chain has TRBV7-2 and TRBJ2-3, with D tentatively TRBD2 (6 bases). The V end was cut by 1 base, the J end by 4 bases, with 18 bases between. Germline values: CDR1 SGHTA, CDR2 FQGNSA. The CDR3 covers 17 residues. CDR3: CASSLGFSREVADTQYF. Written as DNA, the CDR3 is TGTGCCAGCAGCTTAGGGTTTAGCAGGGAGGTCGCAGATACGCAGTATTTT.

This rearrangement joins TRBV18 to TRBJ1-4; D remains ambiguous. The CDR3 sequence is 15 residues long. With 3 bases removed from V and 6 bases from J, the gap between germline ends came to 14 bases. Germline loops: CDR1 KGHSH, CDR2 LQKENI. The chain's CDR3 is CASSPVDIPDEKLFF. Here the CDR3 DNA reads TGTGCCAGCTCACCCGTTGACATCCCGGATGAAAAACTGTTTTTT.

The rearrangement uses TRBV28 and TRBJ2-5, with TRBD1 matching 7 bases. Germline lookup yields CDR1 MDHEN and CDR2 SYDVKM. The CDR3 has 15 residues. After removal of 2 bases from V and 2 bases from J, the junction contained 5 bases not matched to a gene. The CDR3 protein is CASSLRDSLQETQYF. The CDR3, as DNA: TGTGCCAGCAGTTTAAGGGACAGTTTACAAGAGACCCAGTACTTC.

The chain uses TRBV20-1 and TRBJ2-5, with D tentatively TRBD2 (6 bases). Trimming removed 6 bases from V and 5 bases from J, with 25 bases in between. The CDR3 totals 16 residues. Germline CDR1 reads DFQATT; CDR2 reads SNEGSKA (reference sequence). CDR3 residues: CSALKGSGGWAETQYF. CDR3 nucleotide sequence: TGCAGTGCCCTAAAGGGTTCCGGGGGTTGGGCGGAGACCCAGTACTTC.

V and J are TRBV6-1 and TRBJ2-7; 12 bases align to TRBD2. The J call is doubtful: the DNA matches TRBJ2-5 better. The CDR3 loop spans 17 amino acids. CDR1 and CDR2 from the germline V gene are MNHNS and SASEGT. The CDR3 DNA sequence: TGTGCCAGCAGTAGTACTAGCGGGGGGTCTCACCGCGAGACCCAGTACTTC. It encodes CASSSTSGGSHRETQYF.

This clonotype has a handful of counts. J is TRBJ1-2 and V is TRBV20-1; 8 nucleotides line up with TRBD1. Germline V gene lookup returns CDR1 DFQATT and CDR2 SNEGSKA (reference sequence). Trimming took 0 bases from V and 3 from J; bases not matched to a gene: 12. The CDR3 runs to 17 residues. The CDR3 region has the DNA TGCAGTGCTAGAGACGCCCTCCGGGGACAGGAGGACTATGGCTACACCTTC. Encoded protein: CSARDALRGQEDYGYTF.

The CDR3 DNA follows: TGTGCCAGCAGTCCCCGGACGTACTTCGGGGCTAGCTCCTACAATGAGCAGTTCTTC. It translates to CASSPRTYFGASSYNEQFF. V usage is TRBV28 and J usage is TRBJ2-1; D may correspond to TRBD1 or TRBD2 (5 bases each). The V and J ends lost 5 bases and 0 bases respectively, with 23 bases between them. This CDR3 is 19 amino acids long. Germline V lookup: CDR1 MDHEN, CDR2 SYDVKM.

This clonotype appeared a few times. The chain has TRBV5-1 and TRBJ1-1; 8 bases map to TRBD1. CDR3 size: 15 residues. Per germline, CDR1 SGHRS and CDR2 YFSETQ. V trimming: 1 base; J trimming: 3 bases; junction bases outside the gene matches: 5. The CDR3 bases are TGCGCCAGCAGCTTGTTCCAGGGGGCTGACACTGAAGCTTTCTTT. It specifies CASSLFQGADTEAFF.

This clonotype was observed a few times. The rearrangement joins TRBV20-1 to TRBJ2-4; tentatively, D is TRBD1 or TRBD2 (5 bases each). Germline V gene sequence: CDR1 DFQATT, CDR2 SNEGSKA (reference sequence). Between the trimmed V and J ends, which lost 0 bases and 1 base, there was a span of 13 bases. The CDR3 loop spans 16 amino acids. The CDR3 spells CSARDLGVTAKNIQYF. The CDR3 coding sequence is TGCAGTGCTAGAGATTTGGGGGTCACGGCCAAAAACATTCAGTACTTC.

The J gene is TRBJ1-1, the V gene TRBV6-5; D uncertain. Per the germline V gene, CDR1 is MNHEY and CDR2 is SVGAGI. The CDR3 length is 15 residues. The V end was cut by 1 base, the J end by 1 base, with 10 bases between. For the CDR3, the DNA is TGTGCCAGCAGTTACTTAGTCAGCTCGAACACTGAAGCTTTCTTT. It is translated as CASSYLVSSNTEAFF.

V and J are TRBV6-5 and TRBJ1-2; possible D gene TRBD1, 5 bases. Between the trimmed V and J ends, which lost 4 bases and 3 bases, there was a span of 24 bases. The germline V gene encodes CDR1 MNHEY and CDR2 SVGAGI. The CDR3 runs to 18 residues. This chain's CDR3 is CASSLLGGILASYYGYTF. The CDR3 nucleotides are TGTGCCAGCAGTTTACTCGGGGGGATTTTGGCCTCATACTATGGCTACACCTTC.

This CDR3 is CASSQGMGRNYNEQFF. Here the CDR3 DNA reads TGCGCCAGCAGCCAAGGGATGGGACGGAACTACAATGAGCAGTTCTTC. The V and J genes are TRBV4-3 and TRBJ2-1; the D call may be TRBD1 or TRBD2 (5 bases each). Trimming removed 1 base at V and 3 bases at J, with 13 bases between. Germline CDR1 is LGHNA and CDR2 is YSLEER. This CDR3 comprises 16 residues.

This clonotype was counted a few times. This chain links TRBV10-3 with TRBJ2-5; D is perhaps TRBD1 (5 bases). Judging by the DNA end, TRBJ2-7 fits better; the J call may be wrong. The CDR3 sequence is 13 residues long. Looked up from germline, CDR1 is ENHRY and CDR2 is SYGVKD. CDR3 in amino acids: CAISESQGGEQYF. The CDR3, as DNA: TGTGCCATCAGTGAGTCTCAGGGCGGCGAGCAGTACTTC.

V gene TRBV7-9 combines with J gene TRBJ1-1; 11 bases align to TRBD1. Per the germline V gene, CDR1 is SEHNR and CDR2 is FQNEAQ (reference sequence). CDR3 length equals 15 residues. Trimming at V came to 5 bases and at J to 5 bases, leaving 7 bases not matched to a gene. Here the CDR3 reads CASSTTGTGGTEAFF. The CDR3, as DNA: TGTGCCAGCAGCACAACAGGGACAGGGGGGACTGAAGCTTTCTTT.

The chain joins TRBV18 to TRBJ2-3; D gene unclear. CDR3 size: 16 residues. From germline, CDR1 is KGHSH and CDR2 LQKENI. Trimming cost V 3 bases and J 0 bases, with 13 bases left between them. The CDR3 region is CASSPVGFASTDTQYF. The CDR3 nucleotides are TGTGCCAGCTCACCTGTGGGTTTCGCTAGCACAGATACGCAGTATTTT. Complete variable domain (other parts from reference TRBV18 and TRBJ2-3): NAGVMQNPRHLVRRRGQEARLRCSPMKGHSHVYWYRQLPEEGLKFMVYLQKENIIDESGMPKERFSAEFPKEGPSILRIQQVVRGDSAAYFCASSPVGFASTDTQYFGPGTRLTVL.

CDR3 region: CASSNPTVAIYGYTF. The CDR3 region has the DNA TGTGCCAGCAGTAACCCTACCGTGGCTATCTATGGCTACACCTTC. The rearrangement joins TRBV6-5 to TRBJ1-2, with unresolved D. CDR1 MNHEY and CDR2 SVGAGI come from the germline V gene. Trimming stripped 5 bases from V and 4 bases from J, with 17 bases between. This CDR3 has 15 amino acids.

A few counts support this clonotype. The genes are TRBV20-1 and TRBJ2-5; D remains ambiguous. In germline, CDR1 is DFQATT, CDR2 SNEGSKA (reference sequence). The germline V and J ends were trimmed by 3 bases and 5 bases, with 19 bases remaining between them. The CDR3 sequence is 15 residues long. CDR3 sequence: CSASLLEILPETQYF. In DNA form, the CDR3 reads TGCAGTGCTAGCCTCTTGGAAATCCTTCCCGAGACCCAGTACTTC.